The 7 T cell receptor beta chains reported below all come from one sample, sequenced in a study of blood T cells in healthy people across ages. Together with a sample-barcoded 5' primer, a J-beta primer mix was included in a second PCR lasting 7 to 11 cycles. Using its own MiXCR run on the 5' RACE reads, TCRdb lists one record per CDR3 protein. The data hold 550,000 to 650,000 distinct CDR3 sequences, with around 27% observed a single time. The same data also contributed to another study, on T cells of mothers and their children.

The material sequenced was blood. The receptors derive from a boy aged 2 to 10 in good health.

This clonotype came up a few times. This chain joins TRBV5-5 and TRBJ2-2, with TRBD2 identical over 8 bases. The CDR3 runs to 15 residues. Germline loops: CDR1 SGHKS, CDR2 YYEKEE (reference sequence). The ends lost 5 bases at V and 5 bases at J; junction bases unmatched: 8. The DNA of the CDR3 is TGTGCCAGCAGTAACAGCGGGAGTGGGACCGGGGAGCTGTTTTTT. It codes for CASSNSGSGTGELFF.

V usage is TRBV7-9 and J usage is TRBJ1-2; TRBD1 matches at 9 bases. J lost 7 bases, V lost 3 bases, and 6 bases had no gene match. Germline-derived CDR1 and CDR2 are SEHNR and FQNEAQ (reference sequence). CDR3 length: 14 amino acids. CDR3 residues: CASSFGGQGAGYTF. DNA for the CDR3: TGTGCCAGCAGCTTCGGGGGACAGGGCGCTGGCTACACCTTC.

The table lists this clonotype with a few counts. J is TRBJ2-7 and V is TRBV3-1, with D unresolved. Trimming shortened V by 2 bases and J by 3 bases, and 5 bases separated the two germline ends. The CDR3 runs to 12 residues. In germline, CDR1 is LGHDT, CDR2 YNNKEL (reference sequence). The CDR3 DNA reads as TGTGCCAGCAGCCAACAGGACTACGAGCAGTACTTC. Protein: CASSQQDYEQYF.

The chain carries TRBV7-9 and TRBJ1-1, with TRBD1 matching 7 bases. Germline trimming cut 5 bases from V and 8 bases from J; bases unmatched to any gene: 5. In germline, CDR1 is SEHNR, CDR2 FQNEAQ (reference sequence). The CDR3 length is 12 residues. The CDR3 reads CASSLGTDEAFF. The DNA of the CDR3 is TGTGCCAGCAGCCTCGGGACAGACGAAGCTTTCTTT.

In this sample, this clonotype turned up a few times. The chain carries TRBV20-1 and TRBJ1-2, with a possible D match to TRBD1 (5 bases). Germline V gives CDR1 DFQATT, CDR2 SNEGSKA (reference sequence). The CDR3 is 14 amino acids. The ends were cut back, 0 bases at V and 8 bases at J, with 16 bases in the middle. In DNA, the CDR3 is TGCAGTGCTAGAGACCCTGCGCCCAGGGAGGGCTACACCTTC. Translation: CSARDPAPREGYTF.

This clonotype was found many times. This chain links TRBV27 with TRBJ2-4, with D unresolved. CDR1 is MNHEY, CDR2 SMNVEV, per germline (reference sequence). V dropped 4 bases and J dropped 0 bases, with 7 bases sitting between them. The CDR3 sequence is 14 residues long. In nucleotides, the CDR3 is TGTGCCAGCAGTTCGGAGCTAGCCAAAAACATTCAGTACTTC. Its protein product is CASSSELAKNIQYF.

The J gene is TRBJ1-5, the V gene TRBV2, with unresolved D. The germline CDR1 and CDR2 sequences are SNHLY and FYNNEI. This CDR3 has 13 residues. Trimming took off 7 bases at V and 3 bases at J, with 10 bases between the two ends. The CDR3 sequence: CASIRVPNQPQHF. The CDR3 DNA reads TGTGCCAGCATCCGGGTTCCCAATCAGCCCCAGCATTTT.